These 3 T cell receptor beta chains came from one sample sequenced in a study of T cell responses to AZD1222 COVID-19 vaccine. The data were produced by immunoSEQ multiplex PCR, yet TCRdb's version contains in-frame clones alone and is incomplete. The data show tens of thousands of clones, 70% to 90% seen once. Sequencing used peripheral blood, obtained on day 0 of MenACWY control vaccination. The receptors were sampled from an adult in good health.

This clone appeared a single time. The chain has TRBV9 and TRBJ2-5; 9 nucleotides match TRBD2. Germline loops: CDR1 SGDLS, CDR2 YYNGEE. Trimming removed 0 bases from V and 4 bases from J; junction bases left unmatched: 1. The CDR3 length is 14 residues. For the CDR3, the DNA is TGTGCCAGCAGCGTAGGGACTAGCGCAGAGACCCAGTACTTC. Translation: CASSVGTSAETQYF.

For the CDR3, the DNA is TGTGCCAGCAGGCGTACAGGGGTGGATACGCAGTATTTT. This sequence encodes CASRRTGVDTQYF. The chain links TRBV6-5 to TRBJ2-3, with 7 bases aligning to TRBD1. The CDR3 runs 13 residues. Germline CDR1 is MNHEY and CDR2 is SVGAGI. Trimming cost V 6 bases and J 6 bases; bases outside gene matches: 6.

The chain has TRBV6-5 and TRBJ1-3, with D uncertain. The CDR3 sequence is 13 residues long. V was pared by 5 bases and J by 3 bases, with 8 bases between. Germline V CDR1 and CDR2: MNHEY, SVGAGI. The DNA of the CDR3 is TGTGCCAGCAGTCCAAAGATTGGAAACACCATATATTTT. Its protein product is CASSPKIGNTIYF.